One sample yielded the 22 T cell receptor beta chains listed below, sequenced in a study of cytomegalovirus exposure and HLA in healthy donors. Vbeta (60) and Jbeta (13) primers were used in the PCR. Clones were sequenced by immunoSEQ multiplex PCR, and TCRdb holds only the in-frame ones, with some missing. In the table there are some 130,000 clones, approximately 80% of which are singletons. Sequencing was performed on PBMCs. The receptors stem from a female donor in good health and CMV-seronegative.

The CDR3 sequence: CASSPTPYQPQHF. The DNA for the CDR3 is TGTGCCAGCAGTCCTACCCCCTATCAGCCCCAGCATTTT. V usage is TRBV2 and J usage is TRBJ1-5, with D uncertain. The CDR3 is 13 amino acids. Germline V gene data show CDR1 as SNHLY and CDR2 as FYNNEI. The V and J ends lost 5 bases and 5 bases respectively, with 10 bases between them.

A single count supports this clone. This chain uses TRBV5-6 with TRBJ2-7; 9 positions agree with TRBD1. There are 14 residues in the CDR3. V was clipped by 4 bases and J by 3 bases; unmatched bases: 5. Germline V gene lookup returns CDR1 SGHDT and CDR2 YYEEEE. The CDR3 coding sequence is TGTGCCAGCAGCGATGGGGACAGGGACTACGAGCAGTACTTC. Its protein product is CASSDGDRDYEQYF. Full variable domain (missing parts from reference TRBV5-6 and TRBJ2-7): DAGVTQSPTHLIKTRGQQVTLRCSPKSGHDTVSWYQQALGQGPQFIFQYYEEEERQRGNFPDRFSGHQFPNYSSELNVNALLLGDSALYLCASSDGDRDYEQYFGPGTRLTVT.

The rearrangement uses TRBV7-8 and TRBJ2-5; TRBD2 matches 9 bases. J lost 7 bases, V lost 1 base, and 13 bases had no gene match. Per germline, CDR1 SGHVS and CDR2 FQNEAQ. This CDR3 has 17 amino acids. The CDR3 DNA sequence: TGTGCCAGCAGCTTAGGATCAGCTAGCGGGACTCCAGGGACCCAGTACTTC. Protein product: CASSLGSASGTPGTQYF.

The rearrangement links TRBV5-6 to TRBJ1-2; 7 bases are a match to TRBD1. With 1 base clipped from V and 5 bases from J, the junction kept 11 bases outside the gene matches. Per germline, CDR1 SGHDT and CDR2 YYEEEE. The CDR3 loop spans 16 amino acids. CDR3: CASSLLAGGLEYGYTF. The CDR3 region has the DNA TGTGCCAGCAGCTTGCTGGCAGGGGGTTTGGAGTATGGCTACACCTTC.

The rearrangement uses TRBV5-4 and TRBJ2-7; D not certain. This CDR3 is built from 13 residues. With 0 bases removed from V and 1 base from J, the gap between germline ends came to 5 bases. The germline gives CDR1 SGHNT, CDR2 YYREEE (reference sequence). CDR3 DNA: TGTGCCAGCAGCTTGGCCCCGTCCTACGAGCAGTACTTC. This gives the protein CASSLAPSYEQYF.

This clone was observed a single time. The gene calls are TRBV9 and TRBJ2-7; no clear D gene. V dropped 4 bases and J dropped 2 bases, with 13 bases sitting between them. Germline loops: CDR1 SGDLS, CDR2 YYNGEE. The CDR3 is made up of 14 amino acids. CDR3 in amino acids: CASSPRTNTYEQYF. In nucleotides, the CDR3 is TGTGCCAGCAGCCCCCGAACAAATACCTACGAGCAGTACTTC. Together with reference TRBV9 and TRBJ2-7, the CDR3 gives the full variable domain: DSGVTQTPKHLITATGQRVTLRCSPRSGDLSVYWYQQSLDQGLQFLIQYYNGEERAKGNILERFSAQQFPDLHSELNLSSLELGDSALYFCASSPRTNTYEQYFGPGTRLTVT.

This chain connects TRBV5-4 to TRBJ1-4; 8 bases agree with TRBD1. The V gene's germline CDR1 is SGHNT and CDR2 YYREEE (reference sequence). V was pared by 4 bases and J by 8 bases, with 7 bases of the junction left unmatched. This CDR3 has 14 residues. CDR3 protein: CASSPGTGEEKLFF. The DNA for the CDR3 is TGTGCCAGCAGCCCGGGGACAGGCGAGGAAAAACTGTTTTTT.

V is TRBV30 and J is TRBJ2-1; weak D call: TRBD1 (6 bases). The germline V gene has CDR1 GTSNPN and CDR2 SVGIG (reference sequence). The CDR3 totals 11 residues. Trimming left V 3 bases short and J 13 bases short, with 13 bases between. This CDR3 is CAWSPRDIQFF. The CDR3 DNA reads TGTGCCTGGAGCCCCCGGGACATCCAGTTCTTC.

The chain employs TRBV11-2 and TRBJ1-4; unclear D gene. The CDR3 totals 15 residues. CDR1 and CDR2 from the germline V gene are SGHAT and FQNNGV. V shed 2 bases and J shed 0 bases, with 7 bases lying between them. The CDR3 nucleotides read TGTGCCAGCAGCTTACACATATCAACTAATGAAAAACTGTTTTTT. This encodes CASSLHISTNEKLFF.

This chain joins TRBV2 and TRBJ2-3, with 7 bases lining up with TRBD1. CDR1 and CDR2 from the germline V gene are SNHLY and FYNNEI. After removal of 4 bases from V and 4 bases from J, the junction contained 17 bases not matched to a gene. The CDR3 consists of 18 residues. This CDR3 reads CASSGIYGVRGGSDTQYF. The CDR3 nucleotides read TGTGCCAGCAGTGGTATCTACGGGGTCCGAGGGGGCTCAGATACGCAGTATTTT.

This clone was observed a single time. The chain employs TRBV11-2 and TRBJ1-1, with 7 bases aligning to TRBD1. Germline trimming cut 4 bases from V and 0 bases from J; bases unmatched to any gene: 8. The CDR3 has 16 amino acids. In germline, CDR1 is SGHAT, CDR2 FQNNGV. The CDR3 DNA sequence: TGTGCCAGCAGCTCATGGGACAGAGAGGTGAACACTGAAGCTTTCTTT. This codes for CASSSWDREVNTEAFF.

The rearrangement joins TRBV18 to TRBJ2-3; 7 bases match TRBD1. The CDR3 is 16 residues long. Per the germline V gene, CDR1 is KGHSH and CDR2 is LQKENI. V was clipped by 3 bases and J by 2 bases; unmatched bases: 8. The CDR3 is CASSPSSGGYTDTQYF. CDR3 DNA sequence: TGTGCCAGCTCACCCAGTTCAGGGGGTTACACAGATACGCAGTATTTT.

Judged by abundance, this clone is medium-sized. This rearrangement joins TRBV4-3 to TRBJ1-2; 8 bases line up with TRBD1. The length of the CDR3 is 17 residues. Trimming cost V 1 base and J 5 bases; bases outside gene matches: 12. CDR1 and CDR2 from the germline V gene are LGHNA and YSLEER. The CDR3 reads CASSQGVGQGSRYGYTF. In DNA, the CDR3 is TGCGCCAGCAGCCAAGGGGTTGGACAGGGTTCTAGGTATGGCTACACCTTC.

This rearrangement joins TRBV19 to TRBJ2-2; 10 bases align to TRBD1. This CDR3 has 15 amino acids. The germline V gene has CDR1 LNHDA and CDR2 SQIVND (reference sequence). The J segment lost 2 bases and the V segment lost 8 bases, leaving 5 bases of the junction unmatched. The CDR3, as DNA: TGTGCCAGTCAAAGGGACAGGGGCAACACCGGGGAGCTGTTTTTT. Amino acid sequence: CASQRDRGNTGELFF. Drawing the rest from reference TRBV19 and TRBJ2-2, the complete variable domain is DGGITQSPKYLFRKEGQNVTLSCEQNLNHDAMYWYRQDPGQGLRLIYYSQIVNDFQKGDIAEGYSVSREKKESFPLTVTSAQKNPTAFYLCASQRDRGNTGELFFGEGSRLTVL.

The genes are TRBV7-6 and TRBJ2-5; 9 bases are shared with TRBD2. The DNA end is a closer match to TRBJ2-7, so the J assignment may be wrong. This CDR3 is 15 amino acids long. Germline V gene data show CDR1 as SGHVS and CDR2 as FNYEAQ. The CDR3 is CASRVWASGNYEQYF. The CDR3 coding sequence is TGTGCCAGCAGGGTATGGGCTAGCGGGAACTACGAGCAGTACTTC.

The sample holds one count of this clone. V usage is TRBV7-2 and J usage is TRBJ1-2; 8 bases line up with TRBD1. CDR1 and CDR2 from the germline V gene are SGHTA and FQGNSA. The J segment lost 6 bases and the V segment lost 2 bases, leaving 5 bases of the junction unmatched. The CDR3 is 14 residues long. This CDR3 is CASSLNTGGNGYTF. The CDR3 DNA sequence: TGTGCCAGCAGCTTAAATACAGGGGGGAATGGCTACACCTTC.

The chain recombines TRBV7-8 with TRBJ1-5, with D possibly matching TRBD1 (6 bases). The V and J ends lost 2 bases and 7 bases respectively, with 18 bases between them. The CDR3 totals 16 residues. Germline CDR1 is SGHVS and CDR2 is FQNEAQ. Here the CDR3 DNA reads TGTGCCAGCAGCTTAAGGAGGACAGAGAGCAGGCAGCCCCAGCATTTT. As protein: CASSLRRTESRQPQHF.

DNA of the CDR3: TGCGCCAGCAGCCAGGTAGCGGGAGCGTTCCAAGAGACCCAGTACTTC. It translates to CASSQVAGAFQETQYF. V and J are TRBV4-1 and TRBJ2-5; 9 nucleotides align to TRBD2. This CDR3 spans 16 amino acids. Per the germline V gene, CDR1 is MGHRA and CDR2 is YSYEKL. The junction had 6 bases not matched to a gene; V was cut back by 3 bases and J by 1 base.

The chain combines TRBV29-1 with TRBJ1-3, with D maybe TRBD1 (6 bases). CDR3 length equals 16 residues. The V gene's germline CDR1 is SQVTM and CDR2 ANQGSEA. V dropped 6 bases and J dropped 2 bases, with 20 bases sitting between them. In nucleotides, the CDR3 is TGCAGCGTACTCCGGGACACCTCGCAACCTGGAAACACCATATATTTT. Translated: CSVLRDTSQPGNTIYF.

The chain employs TRBV6-1 and TRBJ1-1; TRBD1 agrees at 10 bases. The CDR3 totals 15 residues. Germline trimming cut 6 bases from V and 5 bases from J; bases unmatched to any gene: 9. CDR1 and CDR2 (germline): MNHNS, SASEGT. The CDR3, as DNA: TGTGCCAGCAGGTCTGGGACAGGGGTCAAAACTGAAGCTTTCTTT. Translating it yields CASRSGTGVKTEAFF.

The chain employs TRBV18 and TRBJ2-5; TRBD2 aligns across 10 bases. V shed 1 base, J shed 9 bases, and the junction held 11 bases outside the gene matches. This CDR3 contains 16 residues. The germline CDR1 and CDR2 sequences are KGHSH and LQKENI. The CDR3 region is CASSPRLAGADSAQYF. The CDR3 DNA is TGTGCCAGCTCACCACGACTAGCGGGCGCCGACTCGGCCCAGTACTTC.

Only one count was recorded for this clone. J is TRBJ2-7 and V is TRBV27; D possibly corresponds to TRBD1 (5 bases). V gave up 5 bases and J gave up 2 bases, with 10 bases separating them. The CDR3 length is 13 residues. Germline V gene data show CDR1 as MNHEY and CDR2 as SMNVEV (reference sequence). CDR3 nucleotides: TGTGCCAGCAGTCTCAGGGTCACCTACGAGCAGTACTTC. Translating it yields CASSLRVTYEQYF.